A single sample gave rise to the 14 T cell receptor beta chains below, sequenced in a study of cytomegalovirus exposure and HLA in healthy donors. The study ran its PCR with 60 Vbeta and 13 Jbeta primers. TCRdb keeps only in-frame clones here, not all; method: immunoSEQ multiplex PCR. The profile covers 180,000 or so clones, with 77% appearing a single time and approximately 1.5% taken by the ten largest. The sample taken for sequencing was PBMCs. These receptors originate from a young man in good health and CMV-seronegative.

V usage is TRBV18 and J usage is TRBJ2-7; D might be TRBD1 (5 bases). V lost 0 bases, J lost 6 bases, and 9 bases lay in between. This CDR3 contains 13 residues. CDR1 and CDR2 (germline): KGHSH, LQKENI. The CDR3 is CASSPPQGSEQYF. The CDR3 coding sequence is TGTGCCAGCTCACCACCTCAGGGCTCCGAGCAGTACTTC.

This rearrangement joins TRBV6-6 to TRBJ2-7; 7 nucleotides agree with TRBD2. The V segment lost 6 bases and the J segment 2 bases; nucleotides outside the gene matches: 4. Per germline, CDR1 MNHNY and CDR2 SVGAGI (reference sequence). CDR3 length: 13 amino acids. This chain's CDR3 is CASSRAGAYEQYF. In DNA form, the CDR3 reads TGTGCCAGCAGCCGGGCGGGGGCCTACGAGCAGTACTTC.

The CDR3: CSVEEGQGYGYTF. The CDR3 region has the DNA TGCAGCGTTGAAGAAGGTCAGGGATATGGCTACACCTTC. The chain links TRBV29-1 to TRBJ1-2; perhaps TRBD1 as D (5 bases). The V gene's germline CDR1 is SQVTM and CDR2 ANQGSEA. Trimming cost V 0 bases and J 5 bases, with 10 bases left between them. The CDR3 has 13 residues.

The gene calls are TRBV19 and TRBJ2-1; the match to TRBD2 covers 11 bases. V gave up 5 bases and J gave up 4 bases; unmatched junction bases: 4. The CDR3 loop spans 15 amino acids. Germline V gene data show CDR1 as LNHDA and CDR2 as SQIVND (reference sequence). For the CDR3, the DNA is TGTGCCAGTAGTCCACTAGCGGGAGCTTACAATGAGCAGTTCTTC. Amino acids: CASSPLAGAYNEQFF. The full variable domain, rest sourced from reference TRBV19 and TRBJ2-1, is DGGITQSPKYLFRKEGQNVTLSCEQNLNHDAMYWYRQDPGQGLRLIYYSQIVNDFQKGDIAEGYSVSREKKESFPLTVTSAQKNPTAFYLCASSPLAGAYNEQFFGPGTRLTVL.

This clone was picked up a small number of times. The gene calls are TRBV28 and TRBJ1-2; TRBD1 aligns across 7 bases. V shed 6 bases and J 2 bases; nucleotides not matched to a gene: 3. The germline gives CDR1 MDHEN, CDR2 SYDVKM. CDR3 length: 13 residues. The CDR3 region is CASSQGGNYGYTF. The CDR3 bases are TGTGCCAGCAGCCAGGGGGGCAACTATGGCTACACCTTC.

The CDR3: CASSSTGPTAGYEQYF. The CDR3 nucleotides are TGTGCCAGCAGTTCAACCGGCCCGACCGCGGGCTACGAGCAGTACTTC. J is TRBJ2-7 and V is TRBV6-5, with a weak D call TRBD2 (5 bases). Trimming removed 4 bases from V and 3 bases from J, with 19 bases in between. Germline V gene lookup returns CDR1 MNHEY and CDR2 SVGAGI. The CDR3 runs to 16 residues.

This chain connects TRBV5-1 to TRBJ2-2, with TRBD1 matching over 8 bases. Germline CDR1 reads SGHRS; CDR2 reads YFSETQ. Trimming removed 0 bases from V and 4 bases from J; junction bases left unmatched: 8. This CDR3 is built from 17 residues. Here the CDR3 DNA reads TGCGCCAGCAGCTTGGGGCAGGGGGCGCTCGGCACCGGGGAGCTGTTTTTT. This gives the protein CASSLGQGALGTGELFF.

This clone came up once. A read error may account for a junction end that differs from germline. The chain uses TRBV29-1 and TRBJ1-1; D gene unclear. This CDR3 region has 10 residues. Germline V gives CDR1 SQVTM, CDR2 ANQGSEA. The CDR3 spells CGVEASEAFF. The DNA of the CDR3 is TGCGGCGTTGAGGCTTCTGAAGCTTTCTTT.

The genes are TRBV27 and TRBJ2-7; 8 bases agree with TRBD2. This CDR3 has 16 residues. Germline-derived CDR1 and CDR2 are MNHEY and SMNVEV (reference sequence). Unmatched junction bases numbered 9, after V lost 5 bases and J lost 0 bases. The CDR3 is CASSPSSGVYSYEQYF. CDR3 nucleotide sequence: TGTGCCAGCAGTCCCAGTAGCGGGGTCTACTCCTACGAGCAGTACTTC.

This clone was found once. The chain carries TRBV19 and TRBJ2-1, with TRBD2 matching over 9 bases. This CDR3 comprises 15 residues. Germline trimming cut 5 bases from V and 0 bases from J; bases unmatched to any gene: 2. Germline V gene sequence: CDR1 LNHDA, CDR2 SQIVND (reference sequence). The CDR3 DNA reads as TGTGCCAGTAGTTTTAGCGGGAGCTCCTACAATGAGCAGTTCTTC. Its protein is CASSFSGSSYNEQFF.

The CDR3 DNA reads TGTGCCACCAGCAGGGGAGGACTTCTCTATGGCTACACCTTC. This translates into CATSRGGLLYGYTF. The chain carries TRBV15 and TRBJ1-2; unclear D gene. Trimming pared 3 bases from V and 4 bases from J, leaving 12 bases between. Per the germline V gene, CDR1 is LNHNV and CDR2 is YYDKDF (reference sequence). The CDR3 sequence is 14 residues long.

This clone turned up a few times. The chain joins TRBV27 to TRBJ2-3; TRBD2 might be the D (6 bases). V lost 6 bases to trimming and J lost 0 bases, with 16 bases between them. CDR1 and CDR2 from the germline V gene are MNHEY and SMNVEV (reference sequence). The CDR3 loop spans 16 amino acids. CDR3 region: CASSPWISGSTDTQYF. The CDR3 DNA reads as TGTGCCAGCAGCCCGTGGATTAGCGGTAGCACAGATACGCAGTATTTT.

The chain links TRBV6-1 to TRBJ1-1, with 7 nucleotides matching TRBD1. The CDR3 length is 15 residues. V dropped 6 bases and J dropped 8; count of bases not matched to a gene: 15. Germline loops: CDR1 MNHNS, CDR2 SASEGT. The CDR3 spells CASSDPGTAQKEAFF. Written as DNA, the CDR3 is TGTGCCAGCAGCGACCCTGGGACAGCCCAGAAGGAAGCTTTCTTT.

The table lists this clone with a count of one. This chain connects TRBV5-1 to TRBJ1-2; 8 bases map to TRBD1. CDR3 size: 16 residues. J gave up 3 bases and V 0 bases, and 7 bases lay outside the gene matches. Germline-derived CDR1 and CDR2 are SGHRS and YFSETQ. CDR3 DNA sequence: TGCGCCAGCAGCTTGGCCCAGGGGGCGCAGGACTATGGCTACACCTTC. It translates to CASSLAQGAQDYGYTF.